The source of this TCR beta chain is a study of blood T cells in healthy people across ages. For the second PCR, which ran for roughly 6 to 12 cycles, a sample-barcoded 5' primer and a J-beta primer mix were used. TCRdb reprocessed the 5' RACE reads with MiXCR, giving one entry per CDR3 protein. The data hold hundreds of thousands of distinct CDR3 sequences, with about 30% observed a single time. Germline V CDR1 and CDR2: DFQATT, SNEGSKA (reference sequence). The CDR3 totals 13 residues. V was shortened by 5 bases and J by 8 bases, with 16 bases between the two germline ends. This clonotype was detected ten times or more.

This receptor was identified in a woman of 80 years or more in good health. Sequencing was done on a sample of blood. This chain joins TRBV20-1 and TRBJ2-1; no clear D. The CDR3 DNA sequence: TGCAGTGCTCCCTCGGCCGCCGACGATGAGCAGTTCTTC. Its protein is CSAPSAADDEQFF.